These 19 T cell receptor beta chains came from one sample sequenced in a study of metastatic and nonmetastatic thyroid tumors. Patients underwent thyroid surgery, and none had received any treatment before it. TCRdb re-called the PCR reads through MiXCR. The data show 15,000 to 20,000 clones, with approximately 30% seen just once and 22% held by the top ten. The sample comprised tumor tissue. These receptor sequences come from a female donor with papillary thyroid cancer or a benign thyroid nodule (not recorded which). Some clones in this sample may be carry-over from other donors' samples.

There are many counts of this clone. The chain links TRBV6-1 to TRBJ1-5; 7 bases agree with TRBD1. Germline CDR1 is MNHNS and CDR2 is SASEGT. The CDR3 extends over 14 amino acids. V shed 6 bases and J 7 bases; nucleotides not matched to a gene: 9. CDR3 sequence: CASSVQGGGQPQHF. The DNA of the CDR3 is TGTGCCAGCAGCGTCCAGGGGGGCGGCCAGCCCCAGCATTTT.

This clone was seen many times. The CDR3 loop reads CASRASTRGDTQYF. The CDR3 DNA is TGTGCCAGCAGAGCCTCAACCCGCGGGGATACGCAGTATTTT. The gene calls are TRBV6-1 and TRBJ2-3; D might be TRBD2 (5 bases). Germline CDR1 and CDR2: MNHNS and SASEGT. Trimming removed 6 bases from V and 6 bases from J, with 16 bases in between. There are 14 residues in the CDR3.

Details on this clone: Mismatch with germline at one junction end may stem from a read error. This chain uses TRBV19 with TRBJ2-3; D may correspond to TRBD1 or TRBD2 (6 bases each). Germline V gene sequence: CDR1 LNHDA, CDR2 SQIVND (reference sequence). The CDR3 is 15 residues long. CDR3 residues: CASSMWGAGTYTQYF. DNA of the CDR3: TGTGCCAGTAGTATGTGGGGGGCGGGCACATATACACAGTATTTT.

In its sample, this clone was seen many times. DNA of the CDR3: TGTGCCAGCAGCTTGAGGGACTCCTATGGCTACACCTTC. Its protein product is CASSLRDSYGYTF. The V gene is TRBV5-8, the J gene TRBJ1-2, with D perhaps TRBD1 (5 bases). CDR3 length: 13 residues. Germline CDR1 reads SGHTS; CDR2 reads YDEGEE. Trimming took off 1 base at V and 4 bases at J, with 8 bases between the two ends.

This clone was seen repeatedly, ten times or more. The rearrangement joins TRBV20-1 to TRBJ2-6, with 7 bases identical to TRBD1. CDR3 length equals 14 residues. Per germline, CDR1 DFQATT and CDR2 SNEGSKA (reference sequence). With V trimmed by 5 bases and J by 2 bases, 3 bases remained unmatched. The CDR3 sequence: CSAPDRAGANVLTF. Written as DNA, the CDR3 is TGCAGTGCTCCAGACAGGGCTGGGGCCAACGTCCTGACTTTC.

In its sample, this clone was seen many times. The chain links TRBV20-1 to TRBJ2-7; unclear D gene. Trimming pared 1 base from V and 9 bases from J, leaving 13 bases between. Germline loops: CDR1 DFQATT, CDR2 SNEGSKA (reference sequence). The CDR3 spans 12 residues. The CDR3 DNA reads TGCAGTGCTAGAGGTCCCTCGAACGTGCAGTACTTC. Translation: CSARGPSNVQYF.

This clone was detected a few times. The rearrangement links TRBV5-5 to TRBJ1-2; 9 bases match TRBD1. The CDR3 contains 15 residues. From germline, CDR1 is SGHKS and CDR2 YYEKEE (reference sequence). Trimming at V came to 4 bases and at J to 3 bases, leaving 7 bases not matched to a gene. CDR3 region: CASSRRTGEDYGYTF. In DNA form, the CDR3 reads TGTGCCAGCAGCCGAAGGACAGGGGAGGACTATGGCTACACCTTC.

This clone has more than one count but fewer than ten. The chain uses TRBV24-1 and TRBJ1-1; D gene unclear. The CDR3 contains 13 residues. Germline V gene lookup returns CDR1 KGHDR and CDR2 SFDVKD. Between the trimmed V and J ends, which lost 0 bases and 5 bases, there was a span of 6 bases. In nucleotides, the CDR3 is TGTGCCACCAGTGATTTGGGGAGGACTGAAGCTTTCTTT. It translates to CATSDLGRTEAFF.

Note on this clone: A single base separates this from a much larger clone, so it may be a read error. CDR3 region: CASSAWLTDTQYF. For the CDR3, the DNA is TGTGCCAGCAGCGCGTGGCTCACAGATACGCAGTATTTT. V and J are TRBV7-3 and TRBJ2-3; D unresolved. V was cut by 5 bases and J by 2 bases, with 8 bases left in between. The CDR3 loop spans 13 amino acids. Germline CDR1 is SGHTA and CDR2 is FQGTGA.

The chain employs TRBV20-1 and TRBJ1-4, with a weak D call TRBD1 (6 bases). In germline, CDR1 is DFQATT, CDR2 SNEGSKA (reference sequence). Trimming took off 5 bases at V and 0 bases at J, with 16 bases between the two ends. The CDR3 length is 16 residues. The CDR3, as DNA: TGCAGTGCTCCGTGGACAGTGCTTGCAACTAATGAAAAACTGTTTTTT. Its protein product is CSAPWTVLATNEKLFF.

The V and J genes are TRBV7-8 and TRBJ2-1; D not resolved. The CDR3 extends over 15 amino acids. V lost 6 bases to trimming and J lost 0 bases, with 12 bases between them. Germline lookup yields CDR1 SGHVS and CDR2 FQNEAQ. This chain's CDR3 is CASRPAGSSYNEQFF. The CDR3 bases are TGTGCCAGCAGGCCGGCCGGGTCCTCCTACAATGAGCAGTTCTTC. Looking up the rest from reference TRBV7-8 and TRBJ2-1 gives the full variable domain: GAGVSQSPRYKVAKRGQDVALRCDPISGHVSLFWYQQALGQGPEFLTYFQNEAQLDKSGLPSDRFFAERPEGSVSTLKIQRTQQEDSAVYLCASRPAGSSYNEQFFGPGTRLTVL.

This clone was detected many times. The chain's CDR3 is CASTRSPDTEAFF. The CDR3 DNA reads as TGCGCCAGCACTCGGTCCCCGGACACTGAAGCTTTCTTT. The rearrangement uses TRBV5-1 and TRBJ1-1; D unclear. Trimming stripped 6 bases from V and 3 bases from J, with 12 bases between. The CDR3 runs 13 residues. Germline loops: CDR1 SGHRS, CDR2 YFSETQ.

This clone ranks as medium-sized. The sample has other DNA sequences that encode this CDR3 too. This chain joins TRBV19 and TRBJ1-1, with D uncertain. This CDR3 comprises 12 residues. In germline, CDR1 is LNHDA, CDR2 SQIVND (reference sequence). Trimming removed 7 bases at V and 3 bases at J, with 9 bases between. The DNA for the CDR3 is TGTGCCAGTAACACGGGCTACACTGAAGCTTTCTTT. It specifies CASNTGYTEAFF.

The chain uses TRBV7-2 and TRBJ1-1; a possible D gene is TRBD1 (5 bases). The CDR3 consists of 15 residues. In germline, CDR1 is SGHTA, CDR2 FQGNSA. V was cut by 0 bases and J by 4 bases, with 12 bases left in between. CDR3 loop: CASSLALGGITEAFF. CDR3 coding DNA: TGTGCCAGCAGCTTAGCGTTGGGGGGGATCACTGAAGCTTTCTTT.

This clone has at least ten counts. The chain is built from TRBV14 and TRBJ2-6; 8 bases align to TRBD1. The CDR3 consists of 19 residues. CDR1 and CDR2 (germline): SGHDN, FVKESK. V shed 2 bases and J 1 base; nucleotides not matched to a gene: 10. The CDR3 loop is CASSQLPTGALSGANVLTF. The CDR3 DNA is TGTGCCAGCAGCCAACTGCCGACAGGGGCGCTGTCTGGGGCCAACGTCCTGACTTTC.

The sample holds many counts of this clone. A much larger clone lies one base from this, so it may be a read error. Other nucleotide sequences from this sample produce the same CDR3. The CDR3 loop reads CATSDSSRPLYGYTF. The DNA of the CDR3 is TGTGCCACCAGTGACTCTTCCAGACCGCTCTATGGCTACACCTTC. The gene calls are TRBV24-1 and TRBJ1-2; D not certain. The CDR3 covers 15 residues. Trimming pared 4 bases from V and 4 bases from J, leaving 15 bases between. Germline V lookup: CDR1 KGHDR, CDR2 SFDVKD.

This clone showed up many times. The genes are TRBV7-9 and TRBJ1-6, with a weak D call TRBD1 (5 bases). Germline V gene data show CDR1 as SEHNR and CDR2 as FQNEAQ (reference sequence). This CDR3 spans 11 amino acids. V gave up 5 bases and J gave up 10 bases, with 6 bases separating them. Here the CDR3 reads CASSPGSPLHF. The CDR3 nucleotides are TGTGCCAGCAGCCCAGGGTCACCCCTCCACTTT.

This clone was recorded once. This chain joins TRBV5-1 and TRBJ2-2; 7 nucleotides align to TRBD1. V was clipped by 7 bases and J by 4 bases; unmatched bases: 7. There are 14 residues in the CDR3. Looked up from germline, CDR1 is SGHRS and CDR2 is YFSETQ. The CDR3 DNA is TGCGCCAGCTCCAGGGGGTCGGGCACCGGGGAGCTGTTTTTT. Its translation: CASSRGSGTGELFF.

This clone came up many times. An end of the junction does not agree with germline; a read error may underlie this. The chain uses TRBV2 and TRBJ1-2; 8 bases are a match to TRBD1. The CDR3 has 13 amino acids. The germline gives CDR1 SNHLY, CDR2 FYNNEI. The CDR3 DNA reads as TGTGCCAGCGGTGACAGGGGCGGCTATGGCTACACCTTC. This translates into CASGDRGGYGYTF.